Presented here are 2 T cell receptor beta chains from one specimen sequenced in a study of T cell changes during pregnancy in multiple sclerosis. Profiled with immunoSEQ multiplex PCR; TCRdb holds only in-frame clones, not every one. This sample carries 32,000 or so clones, roughly nine tenths of them seen once, and the ten largest clones take around 2.7%. Specimen: CD4+ T cells from peripheral blood mononuclear cells, collected in the third trimester of pregnancy. These receptors all come from a female donor in good health, enrolled as a control in a pregnancy study.

The genes are TRBV27 and TRBJ2-2; a possible D gene is TRBD1 (6 bases). Germline V lookup: CDR1 MNHEY, CDR2 SMNVEV (reference sequence). This CDR3 is 15 amino acids long. V was trimmed by 0 bases and J by 5 bases, leaving 10 bases between them. In nucleotides, the CDR3 is TGTGCCAGCAGTTTATCGTCCAGGGGAACCGGGGAGCTGTTTTTT. Translated: CASSLSSRGTGELFF.

The chain is built from TRBV5-4 and TRBJ1-2; possible D gene TRBD1, 5 bases. This CDR3 region has 15 residues. Between the trimmed V and J ends, which lost 0 bases and 0 bases, there was a span of 9 bases. Germline CDR1 SGHNT, CDR2 YYREEE (reference sequence). The CDR3 loop reads CASSLGDRPNYGYTF. The CDR3 DNA reads as TGTGCCAGCAGCTTGGGAGACAGACCTAACTATGGCTACACCTTC.